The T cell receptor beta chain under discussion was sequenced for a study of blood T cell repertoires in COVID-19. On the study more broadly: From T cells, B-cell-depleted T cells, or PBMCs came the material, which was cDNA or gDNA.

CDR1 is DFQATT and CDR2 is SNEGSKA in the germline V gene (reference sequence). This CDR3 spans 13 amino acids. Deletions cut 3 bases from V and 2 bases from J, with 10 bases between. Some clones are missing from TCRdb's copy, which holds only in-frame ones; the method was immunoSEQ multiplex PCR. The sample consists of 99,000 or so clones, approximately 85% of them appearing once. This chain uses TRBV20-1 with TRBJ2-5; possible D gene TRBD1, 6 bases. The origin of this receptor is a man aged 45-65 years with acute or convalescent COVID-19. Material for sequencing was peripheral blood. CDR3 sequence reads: CSASGRGQETQYF. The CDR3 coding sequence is TGCAGTGCTAGTGGCAGGGGACAAGAGACCCAGTACTTC.